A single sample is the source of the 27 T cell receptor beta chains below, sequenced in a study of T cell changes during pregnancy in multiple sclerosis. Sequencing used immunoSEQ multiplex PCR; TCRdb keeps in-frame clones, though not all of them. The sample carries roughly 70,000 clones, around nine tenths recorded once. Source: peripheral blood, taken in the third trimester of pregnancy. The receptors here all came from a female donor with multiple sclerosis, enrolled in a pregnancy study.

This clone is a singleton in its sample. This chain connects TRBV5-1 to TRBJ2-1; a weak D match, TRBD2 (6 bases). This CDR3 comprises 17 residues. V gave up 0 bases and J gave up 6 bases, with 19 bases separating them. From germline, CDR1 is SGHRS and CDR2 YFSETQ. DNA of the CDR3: TGCGCCAGCAGCTTGGAATCGGGACTCCCGTTTTCCAATGAGCAGTTCTTC. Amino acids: CASSLESGLPFSNEQFF.

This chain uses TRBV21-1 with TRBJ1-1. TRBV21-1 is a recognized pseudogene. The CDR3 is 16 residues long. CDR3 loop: CASSKDLRGENTEAFF. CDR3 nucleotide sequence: TGTGCCAGCAGCAAAGATTTACGGGGGGAAAACACTGAAGCTTTCTTT.

CDR3 region: CASSLAFRGNTEAFF. CDR3 nucleotides: TGTGCCAGCAGCTTAGCGTTCAGGGGGAACACTGAAGCTTTCTTT. The chain is built from TRBV7-7 and TRBJ1-1, with D perhaps TRBD1 (6 bases). The germline CDR1 and CDR2 sequences are SSHAT and FNYEAQ (reference sequence). This CDR3 is 15 amino acids long. V was pared by 0 bases and J by 1 base, with 9 bases between. The full variable domain, completed using reference TRBV7-7 and TRBJ1-1, is GAGVSQSPRYKVTKRGQDVTLRCDPISSHATLYWYQQALGQGPEFLTYFNYEAQPDKSGLPSDRFSAERPEGSISTLTIQRTEQRDSAMYRCASSLAFRGNTEAFFGQGTRLTVV.

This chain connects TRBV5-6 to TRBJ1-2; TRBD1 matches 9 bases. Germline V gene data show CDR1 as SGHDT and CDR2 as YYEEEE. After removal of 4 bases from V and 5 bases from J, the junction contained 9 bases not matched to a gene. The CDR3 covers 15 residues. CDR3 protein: CASSPSYRGRYGYTF. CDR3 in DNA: TGTGCCAGCAGCCCGTCCTACAGGGGGCGATATGGCTACACCTTC.

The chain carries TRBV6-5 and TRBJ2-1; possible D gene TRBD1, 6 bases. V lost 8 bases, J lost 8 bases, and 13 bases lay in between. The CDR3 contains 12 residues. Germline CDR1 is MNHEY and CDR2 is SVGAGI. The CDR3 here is CASQGFGDEQFF. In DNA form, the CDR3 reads TGTGCCAGCCAGGGGTTTGGGGATGAGCAGTTCTTC.

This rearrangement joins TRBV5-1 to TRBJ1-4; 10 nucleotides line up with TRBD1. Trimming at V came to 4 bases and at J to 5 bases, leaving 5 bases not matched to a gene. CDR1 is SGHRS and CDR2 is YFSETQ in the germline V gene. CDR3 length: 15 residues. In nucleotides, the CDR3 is TGCGCCAGCAGCCTACGGACAGGGGGAAATGAAAAACTGTTTTTT. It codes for CASSLRTGGNEKLFF.

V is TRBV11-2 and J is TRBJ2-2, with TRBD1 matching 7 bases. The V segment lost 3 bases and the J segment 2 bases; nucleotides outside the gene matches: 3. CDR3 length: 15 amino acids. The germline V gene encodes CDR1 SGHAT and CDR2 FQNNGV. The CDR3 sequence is CASSFDRDNTGELFF. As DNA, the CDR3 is TGTGCCAGCAGCTTTGACAGGGACAACACCGGGGAGCTGTTTTTT.

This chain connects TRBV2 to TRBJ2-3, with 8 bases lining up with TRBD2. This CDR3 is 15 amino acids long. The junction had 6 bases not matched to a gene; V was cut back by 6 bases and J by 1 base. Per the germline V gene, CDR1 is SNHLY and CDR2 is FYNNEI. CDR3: CASSAHSGGTDTQYF. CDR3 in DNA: TGTGCCAGCAGCGCTCATAGCGGGGGCACAGATACGCAGTATTTT.

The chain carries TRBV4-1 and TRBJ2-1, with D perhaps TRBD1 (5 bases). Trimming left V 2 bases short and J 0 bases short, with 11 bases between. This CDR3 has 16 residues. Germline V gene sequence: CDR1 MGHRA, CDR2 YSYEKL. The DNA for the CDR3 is TGCGCCAGCAGCCAATCCCGACAGATCTCCTACAATGAGCAGTTCTTC. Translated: CASSQSRQISYNEQFF.

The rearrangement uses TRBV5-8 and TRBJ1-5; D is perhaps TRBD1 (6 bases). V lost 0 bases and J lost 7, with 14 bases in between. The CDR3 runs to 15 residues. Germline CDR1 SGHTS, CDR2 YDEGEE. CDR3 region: CASSLAGGAGQPQHF. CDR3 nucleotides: TGTGCCAGCAGCTTGGCCGGGGGGGCCGGACAGCCCCAGCATTTT.

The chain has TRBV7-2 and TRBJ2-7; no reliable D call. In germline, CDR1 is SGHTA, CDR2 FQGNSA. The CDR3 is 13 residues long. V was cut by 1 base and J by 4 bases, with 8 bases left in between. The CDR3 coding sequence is TGTGCCAGCAGCTTAGGACACTCTTACGAGCAGTACTTC. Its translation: CASSLGHSYEQYF.

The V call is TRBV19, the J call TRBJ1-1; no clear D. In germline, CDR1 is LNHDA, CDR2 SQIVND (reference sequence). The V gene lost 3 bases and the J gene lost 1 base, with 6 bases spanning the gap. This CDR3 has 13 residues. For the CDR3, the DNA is TGTGCCAGTAGTATCGAGGGGAACACTGAAGCTTTCTTT. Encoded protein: CASSIEGNTEAFF. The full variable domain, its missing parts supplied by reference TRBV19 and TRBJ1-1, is DGGITQSPKYLFRKEGQNVTLSCEQNLNHDAMYWYRQDPGQGLRLIYYSQIVNDFQKGDIAEGYSVSREKKESFPLTVTSAQKNPTAFYLCASSIEGNTEAFFGQGTRLTVV.

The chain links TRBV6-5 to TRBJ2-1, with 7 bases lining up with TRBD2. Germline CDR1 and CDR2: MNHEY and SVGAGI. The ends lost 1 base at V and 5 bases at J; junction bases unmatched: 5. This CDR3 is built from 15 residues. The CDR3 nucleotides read TGTGCCAGCAGTTACTGGGGACTAAGGGACAATGAGCAGTTCTTC. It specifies CASSYWGLRDNEQFF.

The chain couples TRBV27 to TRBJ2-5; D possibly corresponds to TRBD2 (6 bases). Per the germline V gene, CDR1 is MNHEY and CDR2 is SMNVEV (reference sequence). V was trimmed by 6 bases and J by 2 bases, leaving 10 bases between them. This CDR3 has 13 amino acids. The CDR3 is CASRREAQETQYF. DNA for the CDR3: TGTGCCAGCAGGAGGGAGGCGCAAGAGACCCAGTACTTC.

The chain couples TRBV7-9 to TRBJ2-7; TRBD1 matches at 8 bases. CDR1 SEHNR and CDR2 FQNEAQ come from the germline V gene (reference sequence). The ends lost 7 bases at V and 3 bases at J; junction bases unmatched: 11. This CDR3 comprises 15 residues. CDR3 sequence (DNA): TGTGCCAGCACCTCTACCGGGACAGGACACTACGAGCAGTACTTC. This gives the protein CASTSTGTGHYEQYF.

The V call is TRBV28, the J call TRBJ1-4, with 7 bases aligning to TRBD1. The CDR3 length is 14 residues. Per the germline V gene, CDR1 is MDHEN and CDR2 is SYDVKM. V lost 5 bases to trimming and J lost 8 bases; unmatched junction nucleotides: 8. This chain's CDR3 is CASSPTGSGEKLFF. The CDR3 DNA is TGTGCCAGCAGTCCGACAGGGTCGGGCGAAAAACTGTTTTTT.

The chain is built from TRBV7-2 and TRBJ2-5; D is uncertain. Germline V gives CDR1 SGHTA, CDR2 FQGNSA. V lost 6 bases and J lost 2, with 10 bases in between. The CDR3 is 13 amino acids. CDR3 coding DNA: TGTGCCAGCAGTCCCGGGTCTCAAGAGACCCAGTACTTC. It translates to CASSPGSQETQYF.

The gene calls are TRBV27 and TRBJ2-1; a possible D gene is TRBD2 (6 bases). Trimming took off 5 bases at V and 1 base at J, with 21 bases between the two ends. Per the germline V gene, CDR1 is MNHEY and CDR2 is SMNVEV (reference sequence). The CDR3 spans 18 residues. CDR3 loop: CASSHWLAGSGSYNEQFF. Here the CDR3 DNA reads TGTGCCAGCAGTCATTGGCTCGCGGGGAGTGGTTCCTACAATGAGCAGTTCTTC.

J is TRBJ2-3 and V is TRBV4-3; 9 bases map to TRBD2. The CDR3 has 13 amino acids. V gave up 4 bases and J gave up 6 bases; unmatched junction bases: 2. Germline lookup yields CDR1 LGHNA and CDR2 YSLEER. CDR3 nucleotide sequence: TGCGCCAGCAGCCGGACTAGCGCCGATACGCAGTATTTT. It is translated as CASSRTSADTQYF.

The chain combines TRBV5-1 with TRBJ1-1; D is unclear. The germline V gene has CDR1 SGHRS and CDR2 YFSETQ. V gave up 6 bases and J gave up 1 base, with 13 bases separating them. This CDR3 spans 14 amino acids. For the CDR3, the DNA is TGCGCCAGCAACTTTCACGGGTCGAACACTGAAGCTTTCTTT. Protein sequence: CASNFHGSNTEAFF.

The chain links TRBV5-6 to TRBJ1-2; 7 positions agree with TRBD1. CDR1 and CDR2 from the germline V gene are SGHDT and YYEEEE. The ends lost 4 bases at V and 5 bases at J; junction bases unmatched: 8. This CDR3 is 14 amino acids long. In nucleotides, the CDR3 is TGTGCCAGCAGCGCGGGGACAGTTTGGTATGGCTACACCTTC. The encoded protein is CASSAGTVWYGYTF.

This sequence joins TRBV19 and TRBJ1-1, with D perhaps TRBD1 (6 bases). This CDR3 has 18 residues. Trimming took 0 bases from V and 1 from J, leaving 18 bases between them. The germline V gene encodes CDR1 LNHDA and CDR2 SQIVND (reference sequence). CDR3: CASSIDILRQDQNTEAFF. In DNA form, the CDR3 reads TGTGCCAGTAGTATAGACATTCTGAGACAGGACCAGAACACTGAAGCTTTCTTT.

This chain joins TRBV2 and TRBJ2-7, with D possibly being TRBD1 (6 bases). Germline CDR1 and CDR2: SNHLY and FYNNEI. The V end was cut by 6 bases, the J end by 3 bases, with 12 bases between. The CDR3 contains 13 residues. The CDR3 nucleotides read TGTGCCAGCAGCAATACAGGGAACTACGAGCAGTACTTC. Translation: CASSNTGNYEQYF.

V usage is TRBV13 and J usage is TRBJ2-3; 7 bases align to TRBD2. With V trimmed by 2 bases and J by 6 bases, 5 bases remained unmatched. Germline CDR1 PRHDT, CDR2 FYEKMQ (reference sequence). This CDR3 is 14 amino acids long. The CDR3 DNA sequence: TGTGCCAGCAGCTTACGGCTAGCGGACGATACGCAGTATTTT. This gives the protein CASSLRLADDTQYF.

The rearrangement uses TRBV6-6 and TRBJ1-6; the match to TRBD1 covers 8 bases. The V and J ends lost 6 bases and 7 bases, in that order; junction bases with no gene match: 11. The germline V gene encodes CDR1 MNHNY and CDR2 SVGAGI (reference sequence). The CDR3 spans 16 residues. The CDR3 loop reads CASRDRRGRTNSPLHF. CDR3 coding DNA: TGTGCCAGCAGAGACCGCAGGGGGCGAACAAATTCACCCCTCCACTTT.

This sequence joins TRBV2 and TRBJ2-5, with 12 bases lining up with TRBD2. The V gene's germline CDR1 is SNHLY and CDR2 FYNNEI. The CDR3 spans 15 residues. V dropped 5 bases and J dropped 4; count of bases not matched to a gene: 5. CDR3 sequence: CASSKTSGRVETQYF. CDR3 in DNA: TGTGCCAGCAGTAAGACTAGCGGGAGAGTAGAGACCCAGTACTTC.

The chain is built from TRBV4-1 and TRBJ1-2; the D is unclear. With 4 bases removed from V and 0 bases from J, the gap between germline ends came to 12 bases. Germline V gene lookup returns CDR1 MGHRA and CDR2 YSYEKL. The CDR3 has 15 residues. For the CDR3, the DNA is TGCGCCAGCAGCCCCCGGCGCGGTCCTAACTATGGCTACACCTTC. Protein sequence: CASSPRRGPNYGYTF.